Each of the 17 T cell receptor beta chains below was sequenced from the same sample in a study of PD-L1 blockade in urothelial cancer. The time point here: peripheral blood 6 weeks after treatment start. The method was immunoSEQ multiplex PCR; TCRdb's version includes in-frame clones alone and lacks a portion of them. In the table there are 100,000 to 150,000 clones, around 88% of which are singletons. The sequenced sample was PBMCs, obtained around atezolizumab (anti-PD-L1) treatment. The receptor set was obtained from a man in his forties or fifties with urothelial cancer.

The chain uses TRBV6-5 and TRBJ2-2; 7 bases align to TRBD2. V trimming: 4 bases; J trimming: 0 bases; junction bases outside the gene matches: 2. The CDR3 is 15 amino acids. Germline V lookup: CDR1 MNHEY, CDR2 SVGAGI. The CDR3 DNA reads as TGTGCCAGCAGTTCTAGCGGAGCGAACACCGGGGAGCTGTTTTTT. Residues: CASSSSGANTGELFF.

The chain links TRBV28 to TRBJ2-2; TRBD2 is a possible D gene (6 bases). Germline V gene data show CDR1 as MDHEN and CDR2 as SYDVKM. This CDR3 is built from 16 residues. Trimming removed 6 bases at V and 2 bases at J, with 16 bases between. The CDR3 DNA reads as TGTGCCAGCAGCTACCTCGGGACTGCTAACACCGGGGAGCTGTTTTTT. It is translated as CASSYLGTANTGELFF.

V usage is TRBV5-1 and J usage is TRBJ2-7; the D gene is possibly TRBD2 (5 bases). This CDR3 is 12 amino acids long. Looked up from germline, CDR1 is SGHRS and CDR2 is YFSETQ. Between the trimmed V and J ends, which lost 2 bases and 7 bases, there was a span of 10 bases. CDR3 bases: TGCGCCAGCAGCTTTAACTCGGGGGAGCAGTACTTC. It codes for CASSFNSGEQYF.

The J gene is TRBJ2-3, the V gene TRBV11-3; 7 nucleotides align to TRBD2. There are 14 residues in the CDR3. Germline CDR1 SGHNT, CDR2 YENEEA. V shed 5 bases, J shed 6 bases, and the junction held 8 bases outside the gene matches. In nucleotides, the CDR3 is TGTGCCAGCAGCCCCGGACTAGGTCTTGATACGCAGTATTTT. Translation: CASSPGLGLDTQYF.

This clone was detected only once. The chain employs TRBV28 and TRBJ2-3; D is perhaps TRBD1 (6 bases). CDR1 MDHEN and CDR2 SYDVKM come from the germline V gene. This CDR3 is built from 16 residues. The V and J ends lost 6 bases and 3 bases respectively, with 19 bases between them. CDR3 in amino acids: CASSPPGVGRTDTQYF. In DNA, the CDR3 is TGTGCCAGCAGCCCGCCAGGGGTTGGAAGGACAGATACGCAGTATTTT.

The chain is built from TRBV19 and TRBJ2-7; D is possibly TRBD2 (5 bases). V lost 2 bases and J 2 bases, leaving 10 bases between the germline ends. Per germline, CDR1 LNHDA and CDR2 SQIVND (reference sequence). CDR3 size: 14 residues. CDR3 sequence: CASSISGLAYEQYF. As DNA, the CDR3 is TGTGCCAGTAGTATATCGGGGTTAGCCTACGAGCAGTACTTC.

The V gene is TRBV11-2, the J gene TRBJ2-7; 8 bases fit TRBD2. The CDR3 runs 14 residues. Germline lookup yields CDR1 SGHAT and CDR2 FQNNGV. V lost 2 bases to trimming and J lost 3 bases; unmatched junction nucleotides: 3. CDR3 nucleotides: TGTGCCAGCAGCTTACCAGCGGGAGTCTACGAGCAGTACTTC. Translating it yields CASSLPAGVYEQYF.

The rearrangement links TRBV10-1 to TRBJ2-1; TRBD2 aligns across 7 bases. Germline CDR1 WNHNN, CDR2 SYGVQD (reference sequence). The CDR3 is 16 amino acids. V was pared by 5 bases and J by 4 bases, with 11 bases of the junction left unmatched. CDR3 nucleotide sequence: TGCGCCAGCAGTAAGACGCGGGAGATAACTTACAATGAGCAGTTCTTC. Translation: CASSKTREITYNEQFF.

The chain combines TRBV6-1 with TRBJ2-3; 9 bases agree with TRBD1. Germline lookup yields CDR1 MNHNS and CDR2 SASEGT. The CDR3 is made up of 14 amino acids. The V and J ends lost 6 bases and 6 bases, in that order; junction bases with no gene match: 7. The CDR3 nucleotides read TGTGCCAGCAGACCGGGACAGGGAGTTGATACGCAGTATTTT. Amino acids: CASRPGQGVDTQYF.

The chain employs TRBV10-3 and TRBJ2-3; no reliable D call. V was cut by 2 bases and J by 5 bases, with 2 bases left in between. In germline, CDR1 is ENHRY, CDR2 SYGVKD. This CDR3 has 11 residues. The chain's CDR3 is CAISELDTQYF. CDR3 in DNA: TGTGCCATCAGTGAGCTAGATACGCAGTATTTT.

The chain couples TRBV6-1 to TRBJ1-2, with TRBD1 matching 7 bases. V gave up 5 bases and J gave up 6 bases; unmatched junction bases: 6. The germline V gene has CDR1 MNHNS and CDR2 SASEGT. The CDR3 consists of 13 residues. The chain's CDR3 is CASSLQGRDGYTF. DNA of the CDR3: TGTGCCAGCAGTCTACAGGGGCGAGATGGCTACACCTTC.

J is TRBJ2-1 and V is TRBV30; 12 nucleotides agree with TRBD2. V was clipped by 5 bases and J by 9 bases; unmatched bases: 11. The CDR3 is 15 residues long. From germline, CDR1 is GTSNPN and CDR2 SVGIG (reference sequence). The DNA of the CDR3 is TGTGCCTGGCGATATCTAGCGGGAGGGCCAGGTGAGCAGTTCTTC. This encodes CAWRYLAGGPGEQFF.

This rearrangement joins TRBV27 to TRBJ1-1, with D unclear. The CDR3 is made up of 13 amino acids. Germline CDR1 is MNHEY and CDR2 is SMNVEV (reference sequence). Deletions cut 3 bases from V and 7 bases from J, with 12 bases between. CDR3 bases: TGTGCCAGCAGTTTTTGGGTAGCCGTTGAAGCTTTCTTT. Protein: CASSFWVAVEAFF.

J is TRBJ2-1 and V is TRBV7-3; D perhaps matches TRBD1 (7 bases). This CDR3 comprises 14 residues. Trimming pared 2 bases from V and 8 bases from J, leaving 13 bases between. In germline, CDR1 is SGHTA, CDR2 FQGTGA. The CDR3 sequence is CASSLLGGGDEQFF. The CDR3 DNA sequence: TGTGCCAGCAGCTTATTAGGGGGCGGGGATGAGCAGTTCTTC.

V and J are TRBV5-8 and TRBJ1-3; weak D call: TRBD1 (5 bases). Between the trimmed V and J ends, which lost 5 bases and 8 bases, there was a span of 11 bases. CDR1 SGHTS and CDR2 YDEGEE come from the germline V gene. This CDR3 comprises 12 residues. Written as DNA, the CDR3 is TGTGCCAGCAGGGCAGGGTCGGACACCATATATTTT. This codes for CASRAGSDTIYF.

The CDR3 sequence: CASSQEKLPPYNEQFF. The CDR3 DNA reads TGTGCCAGCAGCCAAGAAAAACTCCCCCCCTACAATGAGCAGTTCTTC. The V gene is TRBV4-2, the J gene TRBJ2-1; no clear D gene. V dropped 0 bases and J dropped 2 bases, with 11 bases sitting between them. This CDR3 has 16 amino acids. Germline V gene data show CDR1 as LGHNA and CDR2 as YNFKEQ.

The chain recombines TRBV19 with TRBJ1-1; 7 nucleotides agree with TRBD1. The CDR3 consists of 15 residues. The V segment lost 2 bases and the J segment 0 bases; nucleotides outside the gene matches: 3. Germline CDR1 and CDR2: LNHDA and SQIVND (reference sequence). The CDR3 DNA follows: TGTGCCAGTAGTATACAGGGGGGACTGAACACTGAAGCTTTCTTT. Its protein product is CASSIQGGLNTEAFF.